What follows is one T cell receptor (beta chain) and its context. The antigen remains unidentified. The record originates from a study of T cell repertoires in cytomegalovirus infection. Study-level information: CMV epitopes that were recently identified and HLA-C-restricted were used alongside well-studied HLA-B-restricted ones. Indicated by public TCR beta signatures were CMV infection and matching HLA type. General study points: Individuals carrying CMV plus the relevant HLA were identified by cumulative frequency of public TCR beta families. The response measured ex vivo was dominated by TCR beta clonotypes (HLA-C-restricted and CMV-specific).

MiXCR, applied by TCRdb to the reads, yields one record per CDR3 protein. Here the sample spans a few hundred thousand distinct CDR3 sequences, around 35% being singletons. V was pared by 5 bases and J by 1 base, with 9 bases between. The CDR3 extends over 14 amino acids. CDR1 is MNHNS, CDR2 SASEGT, per germline. Sequencing was performed on cultured PBMCs, taken from culture after CMV antigen stimulation. The chain couples TRBV6-1 to TRBJ1-3; no clear D. This sequence was found in a human donor in good health (CMV status not recorded). Some clones in this sample may be carry-over from other donors' samples. The CDR3 is CASSRDISGNTIYF. The CDR3 DNA is TGTGCCAGCAGTCGTGACATTTCTGGAAACACCATATATTTT.